This T cell receptor beta chain was identified during a study of cytomegalovirus exposure and HLA in healthy donors. The study, taken as a whole, reports: Accounts indicate the classifier identified cytomegalovirus status with strong specificity and sensitivity. A later analysis found common viral pathogens apparently linked to several of the most significant clusters.

In regard to this clone: What it binds is unknown.

Everyone who donated was a healthy bone marrow donor. PCR primers comprised 60 Vbeta and 13 Jbeta primers. The method was immunoSEQ multiplex PCR; TCRdb's version includes in-frame clones alone and lacks a portion of them. The sample shows around 170,000 clones, roughly 80% of them seen only once. The receptor's source is a woman aged 18-29 years in good health and CMV-seronegative. Sample: PBMCs.

CDR3 region: CASSKDRGRNIQYF. CDR3 bases: TGTGCCAGTAGTAAGGACAGGGGGAGAAACATTCAGTACTTC. The rearrangement links TRBV19 to TRBJ2-4; 10 nucleotides align to TRBD1. V was pared by 4 bases and J by 6 bases, with 3 bases of the junction left unmatched. The germline V gene encodes CDR1 LNHDA and CDR2 SQIVND (reference sequence). CDR3 length: 14 amino acids.